This section outlines one T cell receptor beta chain sequence together with its context. What it recognizes is unknown. The CDR3 is 16 amino acids. V lost 3 bases to trimming and J lost 1 base; unmatched junction nucleotides: 8. The germline V gene has CDR1 SGHDT and CDR2 YYEEEE. The data derive from a study of cytomegalovirus exposure and HLA in healthy donors. PCR used 60 Vbeta primers and 13 Jbeta primers. Profiling relied on immunoSEQ multiplex PCR, and the TCRdb table lists in-frame clones only, not all of them. The sample yields about 130,000 clones, of which the top ten take up 2.5% to 3%. Study-level findings and limits: The authors enumerated roughly 160 TCR beta chains as linked to cytomegalovirus.

The sample taken for sequencing was PBMCs. The source is a man younger than 40 in good health and CMV-seronegative. The chain carries TRBV5-6 and TRBJ1-2; TRBD1 agrees at 8 bases. CDR3 loop: CASSSKAGGNNYGYTF. CDR3 DNA sequence: TGTGCCAGCAGCTCTAAGGCAGGGGGCAATAACTATGGCTACACCTTC.